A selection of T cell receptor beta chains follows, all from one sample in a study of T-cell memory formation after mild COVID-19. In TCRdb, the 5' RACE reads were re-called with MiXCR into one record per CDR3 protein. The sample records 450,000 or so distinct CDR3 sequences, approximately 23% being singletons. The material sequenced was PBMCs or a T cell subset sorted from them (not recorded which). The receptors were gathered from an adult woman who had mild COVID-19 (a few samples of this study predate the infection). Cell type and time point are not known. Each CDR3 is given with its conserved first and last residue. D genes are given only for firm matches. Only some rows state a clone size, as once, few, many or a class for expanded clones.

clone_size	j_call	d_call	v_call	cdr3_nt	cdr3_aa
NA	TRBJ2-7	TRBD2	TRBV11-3	TGTGCCAGCCGCAGCGGGGGGGAGTCGCGGGTTTACGAGCAGTACTTC	CASRSGGESRVYEQYF
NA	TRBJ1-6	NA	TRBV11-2	TGTGCCAGCAGCTTAGAAAGAGGGGTTTCACCCCTCCACTTT	CASSLERGVSPLHF
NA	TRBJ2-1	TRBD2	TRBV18	TGTGCCAGCTCACTAGCCGGGACTAGTACTTACAATGAGCAGTTCTTC	CASSLAGTSTYNEQFF
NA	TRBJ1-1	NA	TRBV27	TGTGCCAGCAGTTTATCCCCCCGGACTGAAGCTTTCTTT	CASSLSPRTEAFF
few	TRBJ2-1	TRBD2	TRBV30	TGTGCCTGGAGAGTAGCGGGAGCTGAGCAGTTCTTC	CAWRVAGAEQFF
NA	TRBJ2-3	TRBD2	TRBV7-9	TGTGCCAGCAGCTTGATGGAGCGGGAGGGTTCAGATACGCAGTATTTT	CASSLMEREGSDTQYF
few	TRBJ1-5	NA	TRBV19	TGTGCCACTAGCCCCGGACCCTACCACGAAGCCCAGCATTTT	CATSPGPYHEAQHF
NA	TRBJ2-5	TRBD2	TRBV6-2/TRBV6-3	TGTGCCAGCAGTACTCGGGGGAGCGGGAGGTCCGAGACCCAGTACTTC	CASSTRGSGRSETQYF
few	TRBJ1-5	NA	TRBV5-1	TGCGCCAGCAGCGCAACAGTCAATCAGCCCCAGCATTTT	CASSATVNQPQHF
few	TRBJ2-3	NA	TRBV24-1	TGTGCCACCAGTGATGTCGGGCACACAGATACGCAGTATTTT	CATSDVGHTDTQYF
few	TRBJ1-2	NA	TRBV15	TGTGCCACCAGCAGGTCCTCTGGGGGTCGAGTCTATGGCTACACCTTC	CATSRSSGGRVYGYTF
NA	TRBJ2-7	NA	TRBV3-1	TGTGCCAGCAGCCAAGTCTGGACGTGGACCTCGACCTACGAGCAGTACTTC	CASSQVWTWTSTYEQYF
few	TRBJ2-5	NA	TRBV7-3	TGTGCCAGCAGCGCCAGGGAGTGCTTAGGGGGAGCGCGGGAGACCCAGTACTTC	CASSARECLGGARETQYF
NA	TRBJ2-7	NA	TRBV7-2	TGTGCCAGCAGCTTTTACAGCGGTCGATCCTACGAGCAGTACTTC	CASSFYSGRSYEQYF
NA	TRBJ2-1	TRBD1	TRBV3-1	TGTGCCAGCAGCCAAGATGAACCCCCGGACAGGGGGTCCTACAATGAGCAGTTCTTC	CASSQDEPPDRGSYNEQFF
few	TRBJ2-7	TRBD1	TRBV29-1	TGCAGCGTGGCACAGGGGGTCCTGTCCTACGAGCAGTACTTC	CSVAQGVLSYEQYF
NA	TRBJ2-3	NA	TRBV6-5	TGTGCCAGCAGCTCCGGGGGTAGCCTTAGCACAGATACGCAGTATTTT	CASSSGGSLSTDTQYF
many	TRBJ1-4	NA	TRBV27	TGTGCCAGCAGTTTCGCGGGGAACTACGAAAAACTGTTTTTT	CASSFAGNYEKLFF
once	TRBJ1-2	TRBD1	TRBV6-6	TGTGCCAGCAGTTATGGAACGGACAGGGGGCTTAAGAACTATGGCTACACCTTC	CASSYGTDRGLKNYGYTF
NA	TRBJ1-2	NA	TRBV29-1	TGCAGCGTTACAGGGTCCCCAGTCAATGGCTACACCTTC	CSVTGSPVNGYTF
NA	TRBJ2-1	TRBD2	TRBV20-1	TGCAGTGCTAGTCGCGGGAGTGGTATCTTGTTC	CSASRGSGILF
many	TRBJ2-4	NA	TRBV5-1	TGCGCCAGCAGCTTAGGAGGGGATCGGGACATTCAGTACTTC	CASSLGGDRDIQYF
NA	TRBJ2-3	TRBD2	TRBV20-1	TGCAGTGCTAGTTGGCTAGCGGGGGCCTCTAGCACAGATACGCAGTATTTT	CSASWLAGASSTDTQYF
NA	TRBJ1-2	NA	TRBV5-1	TGCGCCAGCAGCTCAGACAGGCTTGGCTACACCTTC	CASSSDRLGYTF
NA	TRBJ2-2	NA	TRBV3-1	TGTGCCAGCAGCCTGGGTGGGGGACTTAACACCGGGGAGCTGTTTTTT	CASSLGGGLNTGELFF
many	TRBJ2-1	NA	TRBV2	TGTGCCAGCAGTGAAGCCTCCGCGGGGATGGCCTTCAATGAGCAGTTCTTC	CASSEASAGMAFNEQFF
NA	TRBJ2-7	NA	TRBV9	TGTGCCAGCAGCCCCCTAGGGCCGGGCGACACCTACGAGCAGTACTTC	CASSPLGPGDTYEQYF
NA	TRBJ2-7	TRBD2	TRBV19	TGTGCCAGTAGGGCCTCGCGGGGAGGGGTCTACGAGCAGTACTTC	CASRASRGGVYEQYF
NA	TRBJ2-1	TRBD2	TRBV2	TGTGCCAGCAGTGAAGAAGCGGGGGATTACAATGAGCAGTTCTTC	CASSEEAGDYNEQFF
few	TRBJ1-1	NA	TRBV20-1	TGCAGTGCTAGACCTAGGGGGGAGGCTGAAGCTTTCTTT	CSARPRGEAEAFF
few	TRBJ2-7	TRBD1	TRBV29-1	TGCAGCGTGCGACAGGGGGCGCGGGTCCACGAGCAGTACTTC	CSVRQGARVHEQYF
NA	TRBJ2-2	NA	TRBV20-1	TGCAGTGCTAGAAGAATCGCGAACACCGGGGAGCTGTTTTTT	CSARRIANTGELFF
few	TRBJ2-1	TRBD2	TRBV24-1	TGTGCCACCAGTGATAGCGGGACTCAGAACTACAATGAGCAGTTCTTC	CATSDSGTQNYNEQFF
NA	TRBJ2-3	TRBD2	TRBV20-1	TGCAGTGCTAGAGCCGGCCCGGCTAGCGGGTTGACAGATACGCAGTATTTT	CSARAGPASGLTDTQYF
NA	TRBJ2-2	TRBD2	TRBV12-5	TGTGCTAGTGCTTTTTTCACCGGGACTAGCGGGACGTGGGGGACCGGGGAGCTGTTTTTT	CASAFFTGTSGTWGTGELFF
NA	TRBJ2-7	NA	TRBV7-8	TGTGCCAGCAGCTCATCGCAGCGGAAGCAGTACTTC	CASSSSQRKQYF
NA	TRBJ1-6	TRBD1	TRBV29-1	TGCAGCGTTTCCACTGGACAGGGTTATAATTCACCCCTCCACTTT	CSVSTGQGYNSPLHF
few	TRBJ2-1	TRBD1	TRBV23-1	TGCGCCAGCAGTCAGCCCCAGGGGGTCGCCTACAATGAGCAGTTCTTC	CASSQPQGVAYNEQFF
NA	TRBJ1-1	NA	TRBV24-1	TGTGCCACCAGCCTTAACAGGGTAAGGACTGAAGCTTTCTTT	CATSLNRVRTEAFF
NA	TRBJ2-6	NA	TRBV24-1	TGTGCCACCAGTGACGGACAAGCTGGGGCCAACGTCCTGACTTTC	CATSDGQAGANVLTF
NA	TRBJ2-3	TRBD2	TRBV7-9	TGTGCCAGCAGCTTAGGCGCGGGGGGGACGACTAGCACAGATACGCAGTATTTT	CASSLGAGGTTSTDTQYF
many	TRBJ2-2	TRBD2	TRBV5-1	TGCGCCAGCAGCTTGGGACTAGCGGGAAACACCGGGGAGCTGTTTTTT	CASSLGLAGNTGELFF